Here is one TCR beta chain with its context. The sample is drawn from a study of blood T cell repertoires in COVID-19. Libraries were prepared by immunoSEQ multiplex PCR; TCRdb keeps only in-frame clonotypes and omits some of them. The sample comprises 400,000 to 450,000 clones, roughly 91% of which are singletons, and approximately 0.65% rests with the top ten. Allocation to cohorts depended on clinical history reported by the participants. Two consecutive negative NP/OP PCR tests, clearance, or resolved symptoms defined Cohort 3 recovery. The CDR3 runs to 14 residues. From germline, CDR1 is KGHSH and CDR2 LQKENI. Between the trimmed V and J ends, which lost 4 bases and 4 bases, there was a span of 12 bases.

This chain uses TRBV18 with TRBJ2-3; D perhaps matches TRBD2 (6 bases). Sequencing input: PBMCs or T cells enriched from blood (not recorded which). This sequence was found in a man in his late teens or twenties who had recovered from COVID-19. The CDR3 spells CASSLLAVSDTQYF. CDR3 DNA sequence: TGTGCCAGCTCACTCTTAGCGGTATCAGATACGCAGTATTTT.